Listed here is a single T cell receptor beta chain. The specificity of this receptor is unknown. Qualities for individual bases were not recorded, and no much larger clone is one base off. The record originates from a study of blood T cell repertoires in COVID-19 (TCRdb year 2020). About the full investigation: Samples from collaborators originated in the United States, Italy and Spain and spanned both the acute and convalescent phases of COVID-19. The prospective study material was composed of cDNA or gDNA derived from T cells, B-cell-depleted T cells, or PBMCs. The samples were drawn from the first 160 participants of the ongoing ImmuneRACE study and from 950 to 1,500 subjects provided by 6 global collaborators. The repertoires were released in a freely available public database meant as a resource for research on the immune response to SARS-CoV-2. Sample metadata almost always included a de-identified subject ID, COVID-19 status, age in years and sex. Where HLA class I and class II types were available, the types were taken from metadata supplied by the sample provider, not from assay-based typing. Deeply sampled blood TCRbeta repertoires from subjects exposed to, actively infected with, or recovered from COVID-19 were included in the dataset. Study-level results and caveats: The quantity of clinical and demographic metadata differed by source and by participant and was supplied without curation.

Collaborating institutions collected whole blood in K2EDTA tubes following their own protocols. For TCRbeta analysis, collaborators shipped samples in one of three forms: frozen whole blood, isolated PBMCs, or DNA extracted from either of those sample types. Taken from cysteine to phenylalanine, the CDR3 has 15 residues. Of the read, only the CDR3 DNA is kept; its 45 bases are in frame from base 1. Trimming removed 3 bases from V and 6 bases from J; the gene matches leave 6 bases unexplained. CDR1 MNHNS and CDR2 SASEGT are derived from the germline V gene. TCRbeta CDR3 regions were amplified from genomic DNA using the immunoSEQ Assay, a bias-controlled multiplex PCR. On the authors' methods: Nucleated cell counts per sample were estimated from amplification of reference gene primers within the assay. To quantify the absolute abundance of each unique TCRbeta CDR3 rearrangement, sequence reads were collapsed and filtered. For each sample, productive Simpson clonality was calculated as the square root of Simpson's diversity index over productive rearrangements. TCRdb carries this immuneACCESS record with in-frame sequences only. Its versions omit some clonotypes, under half of them owing to an unresolved V gene in the studies checked, with the rest unexplained. For V, J and clone size, that table is used; D and trimming come from the DNA. The sample table contains roughly 290,000 clones; only one count was recorded for 85% to 90% of them. The ten largest clonotypes hold under 0.95% of the sample.

The sample consisted of peripheral blood. The sequence derives from a man aged 30-40 years with acute or convalescent COVID-19. The receptor chain draws on TRBV6-1 and TRBJ1-4, and 8 bases in between align with TRBD1. This receptor has the CDR3 CASSDDRGGYEKLFF. The DNA reads TGTGCCAGCAGTGACGACAGGGGAGGGTATGAAAAACTGTTTTTT.